One and the same sample provided the 27 T cell receptor beta chains below, sequenced in a study of T cell changes during pregnancy in multiple sclerosis. Generated by immunoSEQ multiplex PCR, the TCRdb table keeps only in-frame clones and is missing some. This table has about 75,000 clones, more than 80% appearing once. The specimen was peripheral blood, collected in the first trimester of pregnancy. Receptors were obtained from a female donor in good health, enrolled as a control in a pregnancy study.

The chain recombines TRBV7-9 with TRBJ1-6; 9 bases are a match to TRBD1. This CDR3 spans 14 amino acids. Germline loops: CDR1 SEHNR, CDR2 FQNEAQ (reference sequence). The trim removed 5 bases at V and 7 bases at J, leaving 3 bases unmatched. The CDR3 is CASSPGQGNSPLHF. In nucleotides, the CDR3 is TGTGCCAGCAGCCCGGGACAGGGAAATTCACCCCTCCACTTT.

The V and J genes are TRBV11-2 and TRBJ2-1; TRBD2 aligns across 10 bases. CDR3 length: 15 residues. In germline, CDR1 is SGHAT, CDR2 FQNNGV. With 5 bases clipped from V and 5 bases from J, the junction kept 6 bases outside the gene matches. CDR3 DNA sequence: TGTGCCAGCAGCCCCCTAGCGGGGGTAAACAATGAGCAGTTCTTC. This codes for CASSPLAGVNNEQFF.

V is TRBV7-2 and J is TRBJ1-2; possibly TRBD1 for D (5 bases). Trimming pared 0 bases from V and 4 bases from J, leaving 18 bases between. The CDR3 has 17 amino acids. The germline CDR1 and CDR2 sequences are SGHTA and FQGNSA. The CDR3 loop reads CASSLALRDRSSYGYTF. The CDR3 bases are TGTGCCAGCAGCTTAGCATTGCGGGACCGTTCGTCCTATGGCTACACCTTC.

The chain links TRBV30 to TRBJ2-5; D is perhaps TRBD2 (5 bases). Germline CDR1 is GTSNPN and CDR2 is SVGIG (reference sequence). Trimming took off 4 bases at V and 5 bases at J, with 20 bases between the two ends. The CDR3 totals 15 residues. CDR3 coding DNA: TGTGCCTGGACTAACGGCCCCCTACCGGGGGAGACCCAGTACTTC. Protein: CAWTNGPLPGETQYF.

The V gene is TRBV5-1, the J gene TRBJ2-6, with D unresolved. The CDR3 has 14 amino acids. Trimming took off 4 bases at V and 0 bases at J, with 5 bases between the two ends. Per germline, CDR1 SGHRS and CDR2 YFSETQ. The CDR3 loop reads CASSPNSGANVLTF. CDR3 in DNA: TGCGCCAGCAGCCCCAACTCTGGGGCCAACGTCCTGACTTTC.

The rearrangement joins TRBV6-4 to TRBJ2-1; a possible D gene is TRBD2 (6 bases). CDR3 size: 14 residues. Germline V gene lookup returns CDR1 MRHNA and CDR2 SNTAGT. Trimming left V 4 bases short and J 5 bases short, with 12 bases between. Here the CDR3 reads CASSVDLANNEQFF. CDR3 sequence (DNA): TGTGCCAGCAGTGTCGACCTAGCGAACAATGAGCAGTTCTTC.

J is TRBJ2-2 and V is TRBV7-9; D might be TRBD1 (5 bases). This CDR3 comprises 14 residues. Trimming removed 0 bases at V and 6 bases at J, with 8 bases between. From germline, CDR1 is SEHNR and CDR2 FQNEAQ (reference sequence). The CDR3 reads CASSLAFRAGELFF. In DNA, the CDR3 is TGTGCCAGCAGCTTAGCGTTCAGGGCCGGGGAGCTGTTTTTT.

The V gene is TRBV4-2, the J gene TRBJ2-7, with 8 bases aligning to TRBD2. Germline V lookup: CDR1 LGHNA, CDR2 YNFKEQ. The CDR3 consists of 15 residues. V gave up 0 bases and J gave up 2 bases; unmatched junction bases: 3. CDR3 protein: CASSQDSGGAYEQYF. The CDR3 nucleotides are TGTGCCAGCAGCCAAGACTCCGGGGGGGCCTACGAGCAGTACTTC.

J is TRBJ2-6 and V is TRBV4-3; D may be TRBD1 (6 bases). Trimming took 0 bases from V and 0 from J, leaving 15 bases between them. CDR1 and CDR2 (germline): LGHNA, YSLEER. The CDR3 length is 19 residues. The CDR3 reads CASSQEVQGPHSGANVLTF. DNA for the CDR3: TGCGCCAGCAGCCAAGAAGTCCAGGGGCCACACTCTGGGGCCAACGTCCTGACTTTC.

The V gene is TRBV14, the J gene TRBJ2-1; TRBD2 is a possible D gene (6 bases). The ends were cut back, 8 bases at V and 6 bases at J, with 17 bases in the middle. This CDR3 comprises 14 residues. Germline V lookup: CDR1 SGHDN, CDR2 FVKESK. The CDR3 bases are TGTGCCAGCTCCTCGGGACTCAACTCCAATGAGCAGTTCTTC. This codes for CASSSGLNSNEQFF.

J is TRBJ2-3 and V is TRBV21-1; the listed D gene, TRBD2, was not tested against the DNA. TRBV21-1 is listed as a pseudogene. This CDR3 has 13 amino acids. CDR3 coding DNA: TGTGCCAGCACGCAGGGAGGGCCAGATACGCAGTATTTT. Amino acid sequence: CASTQGGPDTQYF.

The J gene is TRBJ2-1, the V gene TRBV2; 11 bases agree with TRBD2. With 8 bases clipped from V and 5 bases from J, the junction kept 11 bases outside the gene matches. This CDR3 contains 16 residues. Germline CDR1 reads SNHLY; CDR2 reads FYNNEI. The CDR3 here is CASRPRLAGSHNEQFF. The CDR3, as DNA: TGTGCCAGCCGACCCCGACTAGCGGGGAGTCACAATGAGCAGTTCTTC. The full variable domain, completed using reference TRBV2 and TRBJ2-1, is EPEVTQTPSHQVTQMGQEVILRCVPISNHLYFYWYRQILGQKVEFLVSFYNNEISEKSEIFDDQFSVERPDGSNFTLKIRSTKLEDSAMYFCASRPRLAGSHNEQFFGPGTRLTVL.

The chain is built from TRBV7-8 and TRBJ1-2; maybe TRBD1 (6 bases). The V end was cut by 2 bases, the J end by 7 bases, with 23 bases between. CDR1 is SGHVS and CDR2 is FQNEAQ in the germline V gene. This CDR3 has 17 amino acids. In nucleotides, the CDR3 is TGTGCCAGCAGCTTATTGTATCCACTGGACAGAAGAGGTGGCTACACCTTC. Residues: CASSLLYPLDRRGGYTF.

V gene TRBV28 combines with J gene TRBJ1-5; tentatively, D is TRBD1 (5 bases). The CDR3 has 13 residues. The V gene's germline CDR1 is MDHEN and CDR2 SYDVKM. V was trimmed by 6 bases and J by 6 bases, leaving 12 bases between them. The CDR3 loop reads CASRPQGAQPQHF. CDR3 nucleotide sequence: TGTGCCAGCAGACCTCAGGGCGCTCAGCCCCAGCATTTT.

The V call is TRBV18, the J call TRBJ2-5, with 9 nucleotides matching TRBD2. The V segment lost 3 bases and the J segment 6 bases; nucleotides outside the gene matches: 5. CDR3 size: 14 residues. Germline CDR1 is KGHSH and CDR2 is LQKENI. The CDR3 coding sequence is TGTGCCAGCTCACCGGCTAGCGGGGACCAGACCCAGTACTTC. Residues: CASSPASGDQTQYF.

This chain connects TRBV5-1 to TRBJ2-7; possible D gene TRBD1, 6 bases. The CDR3 runs to 14 residues. Between the trimmed V and J ends, which lost 4 bases and 3 bases, there was a span of 14 bases. Germline-derived CDR1 and CDR2 are SGHRS and YFSETQ. CDR3 amino acids: CASSVRQELYEQYF. For the CDR3, the DNA is TGCGCCAGCAGCGTACGACAGGAACTCTACGAGCAGTACTTC.

The chain employs TRBV5-4 and TRBJ2-3; maybe TRBD1 (6 bases). This CDR3 comprises 14 residues. The ends were cut back, 5 bases at V and 0 bases at J, with 10 bases in the middle. Germline values: CDR1 SGHNT, CDR2 YYREEE (reference sequence). The CDR3 protein is CASRGATSTDTQYF. In DNA, the CDR3 is TGTGCCAGCAGGGGGGCGACTAGCACAGATACGCAGTATTTT.

This chain connects TRBV14 to TRBJ2-7; 8 bases fit TRBD1. V trimming: 4 bases; J trimming: 4 bases; junction bases outside the gene matches: 6. This CDR3 has 14 residues. Germline CDR1 and CDR2: SGHDN and FVKESK. The CDR3 DNA is TGTGCCAGCAGCCTTTACAGGGGGGAATACGAGCAGTACTTC. It specifies CASSLYRGEYEQYF.

This clone was counted a single time. The CDR3 region is CASASASGSWGETQYF. The CDR3 DNA reads as TGTGCTAGTGCCTCGGCTAGCGGGAGTTGGGGGGAGACCCAGTACTTC. The chain is built from TRBV12-5 and TRBJ2-5, with TRBD2 identical over 10 bases. The CDR3 has 16 amino acids. Unmatched junction bases numbered 13, after V lost 7 bases and J lost 5 bases. Germline-derived CDR1 and CDR2 are LGHNT and FRNRAP.

This clone has a single count. The chain has TRBV9 and TRBJ2-3; a possible D gene is TRBD1 (6 bases). Trimming left V 4 bases short and J 0 bases short, with 12 bases between. CDR3 length equals 15 residues. The germline gives CDR1 SGDLS, CDR2 YYNGEE. CDR3 coding DNA: TGTGCCAGCAGCATTAGGGGGATTAGCACAGATACGCAGTATTTT. Its protein is CASSIRGISTDTQYF.

The rearrangement uses TRBV2 and TRBJ2-4; a weak D match, TRBD2 (6 bases). The V gene's germline CDR1 is SNHLY and CDR2 FYNNEI. The CDR3 runs to 14 residues. Trimming cost V 8 bases and J 3 bases, with 14 bases left between them. The CDR3 loop reads CASEVGGDKNIQYF. CDR3 DNA sequence: TGTGCCAGCGAGGTGGGAGGCGACAAAAACATTCAGTACTTC.

This clone was seen once. The chain recombines TRBV11-2 with TRBJ2-7; 8 bases are shared with TRBD1. The germline gives CDR1 SGHAT, CDR2 FQNNGV. The J segment lost 12 bases and the V segment lost 4 bases, leaving 11 bases of the junction unmatched. CDR3 length: 13 residues. Here the CDR3 DNA reads TGTGCCAGCAGCTCCCTGGCAGGGGGCGGGCGGTACTTC. Protein: CASSSLAGGGRYF.

The gene calls are TRBV19 and TRBJ2-5, with a weak D call TRBD2 (5 bases). The V gene lost 4 bases and the J gene lost 5 bases, with 14 bases spanning the gap. Germline lookup yields CDR1 LNHDA and CDR2 SQIVND (reference sequence). CDR3 size: 14 residues. The CDR3: CASSTGLPLETQYF. In DNA form, the CDR3 reads TGTGCCAGTAGTACCGGACTGCCCTTGGAGACCCAGTACTTC.

The chain couples TRBV6-1 to TRBJ2-1; TRBD1 might be the D (5 bases). Trimming pared 6 bases from V and 7 bases from J, leaving 13 bases between. The germline V gene has CDR1 MNHNS and CDR2 SASEGT. This CDR3 spans 13 amino acids. In DNA form, the CDR3 reads TGTGCCAGCAGCCAAAATCCAGGGAATGAGCAGTTCTTC. Translating it yields CASSQNPGNEQFF.

The chain carries TRBV11-2 and TRBJ1-1, with unresolved D. The CDR3 is 13 amino acids. Germline lookup yields CDR1 SGHAT and CDR2 FQNNGV. V was shortened by 4 bases and J by 1 base, with 7 bases between the two germline ends. DNA for the CDR3: TGTGCCAGCAGCTCACAAAGGAACACTGAAGCTTTCTTT. It is translated as CASSSQRNTEAFF.

The sample holds a few counts of this clone. This chain uses TRBV28 with TRBJ1-3, with a possible D match to TRBD1 (5 bases). V lost 11 bases and J 9 bases, leaving 20 bases between the germline ends. The CDR3 spans 13 residues. Germline CDR1 reads MDHEN; CDR2 reads SYDVKM. The CDR3 here is CASQGARGSTIYF. CDR3 bases: TGTGCCTCACAAGGGGCCCGCGGGAGCACCATATATTTT.

The CDR3 region is CAISESGQGFYGYTF. In DNA form, the CDR3 reads TGTGCCATCAGTGAGTCGGGACAGGGGTTTTATGGCTACACCTTC. The chain employs TRBV10-3 and TRBJ1-2; TRBD1 matches 10 bases. Trimming removed 0 bases from V and 5 bases from J; junction bases left unmatched: 3. Germline V gene data show CDR1 as ENHRY and CDR2 as SYGVKD. CDR3 length equals 15 residues.